Listed below are T cell receptor beta chains from one sample, sequenced in a study of cytomegalovirus exposure and HLA in healthy donors. The assay was immunoSEQ multiplex PCR, and TCRdb's table has in-frame clones only and misses some. The sample holds about 130,000 clones; 75% to 80% are singletons and the top ten take roughly 3.8%. The sample was PBMCs. The receptors were gathered from a male donor in good health and CMV-seronegative. CDR3s include the opening cysteine and the closing phenylalanine or tryptophan. A D gene is named only where the DNA matches it firmly. Not every row has a clone size; where given, it reads once, few, many or a size class.

clone_size,d_call,v_call,j_call,cdr3_aa,cdr3_nt
NA,NA,TRBV6-6,TRBJ2-2,CASSYWQSTGELFF,TGTGCCAGCAGTTACTGGCAGTCCACCGGGGAGCTGTTTTTT
NA,TRBD1,TRBV5-1,TRBJ2-7,CASSTRTGRNYEQYF,TGCGCCAGCAGCACGCGGACAGGGAGGAACTACGAGCAGTACTTC
NA,NA,TRBV9,TRBJ1-1,CASSAGGGGTEAFF,TGTGCCAGCAGCGCGGGGGGGGGAGGGACTGAAGCTTTCTTT
NA,NA,TRBV30,TRBJ1-2,CAFWHPVSNYGYTF,TGTGCCTTTTGGCATCCCGTTTCTAACTATGGCTACACCTTC
once,NA,TRBV7-2,TRBJ2-3,CASSLVDTKGGWAQYF,TGTGCCAGCAGCTTAGTCGACACCAAGGGCGGGTGGGCGCAGTATTTT
NA,NA,TRBV6-1,TRBJ2-5,CASSEASGGQRTQYF,TGTGCCAGCAGTGAAGCTTCAGGGGGGCAGCGGACCCAGTACTTC
NA,TRBD1,TRBV2,TRBJ1-5,CASRTGDQPQHF,TGTGCCAGCCGGACAGGGGATCAGCCCCAGCATTTT
NA,TRBD1,TRBV10-3,TRBJ1-2,CATTGDKGGYTF,TGTGCCACAACAGGGGACAAGGGCGGCTACACCTTC
NA,TRBD1,TRBV4-3,TRBJ2-5,CASSQGDSPAETQYF,TGCGCCAGCAGCCAAGGGGACAGTCCAGCGGAGACCCAGTACTTC
NA,TRBD1,TRBV5-5,TRBJ1-2,CASSRRDRGYYGYTF,TGTGCCAGCAGCCGACGGGACAGGGGTTATTATGGCTACACCTTC
NA,NA,TRBV7-9,TRBJ2-6,CSSRLRGSGANVLTF,TGTTCCAGCAGACTCAGGGGCTCTGGGGCCAACGTCCTGACTTTC